The 20 T cell receptor beta chains given below trace back to one sample, sequenced in a study of CD4 T cells in relation to SARS-CoV-2 and coronaviruses. Antigen specificity for these receptors is unknown. Repertoires were generated with immunoSEQ multiplex PCR, while TCRdb's copy carries only in-frame clones and drops some. The table has tens of thousands of clones, over 75% seen once; the top ten hold over 0.95%. The sequencing input was naive CD4+ T cells from PBMCs, cultured in vitro. The subset was: naive CD4+ T cells isolated by negative enrichment. The receptor source for this set is an adult with COVID-19.

The chain combines TRBV7-2 with TRBJ2-1; D is possibly TRBD2 (6 bases). V dropped 5 bases and J dropped 5 bases, with 10 bases sitting between them. Germline CDR1 is SGHTA and CDR2 is FQGNSA. The CDR3 has 13 residues. In nucleotides, the CDR3 is TGTGCCAGCAGCCTGAGGAGGGACAATGAGCAGTTCTTC. Its translation: CASSLRRDNEQFF.

Notes on this clone: The junction and the germline gene differ at one end; a read error may be behind it. The V and J genes are TRBV15 and TRBJ1-6; no clear D. Germline values: CDR1 LNHNV, CDR2 YYDKDF (reference sequence). The CDR3 runs 13 residues. The DNA for the CDR3 is TGTGCCGCCAGCAGAGGTAATTCTTCACCCCTCCACTTT. This encodes CAASRGNSSPLHF.

In nucleotides, the CDR3 is TGTGCCAGCAGCCCCCAGACAGGGAGGAACTATGGCTACACCTTC. Protein product: CASSPQTGRNYGYTF. This rearrangement joins TRBV5-4 to TRBJ1-2; 7 bases agree with TRBD1. Per germline, CDR1 SGHNT and CDR2 YYREEE (reference sequence). V shed 4 bases and J 2 bases; nucleotides not matched to a gene: 8. The CDR3 extends over 15 amino acids.

V gene TRBV6-5 combines with J gene TRBJ2-3, with 10 bases matching TRBD1. The V gene end was trimmed by 6 bases and the J gene end by 1 base; junction bases not matched to a gene: 4. Germline CDR1 reads MNHEY; CDR2 reads SVGAGI. The CDR3 length is 15 residues. The CDR3, as DNA: TGTGCCAGCAGCACCGGGACAGGGGGCACAGATACGCAGTATTTT. This sequence encodes CASSTGTGGTDTQYF.

This clone was detected only once. J is TRBJ2-3 and V is TRBV7-9, with D uncertain. Germline loops: CDR1 SEHNR, CDR2 FQNEAQ (reference sequence). V was clipped by 4 bases and J by 5 bases, with 10 bases between them. The CDR3 spans 13 residues. CDR3 nucleotides: TGTGCCAGCAGCTCGTTAAACAGAGATACGCAGTATTTT. This translates into CASSSLNRDTQYF.

The J gene is TRBJ2-5, the V gene TRBV3-1 (or the pseudogene TRBV3-2), with 10 bases identical to TRBD2. V was pared by 5 bases and J by 1 base, with 4 bases of the junction left unmatched. CDR1 is LGHDT, CDR2 YNNKEL, per germline (reference sequence). This CDR3 is 15 amino acids long. DNA of the CDR3: TGTGCCAGCAGCTACAGGACTAGCGGCCAAGAGACCCAGTACTTC. Translating gives CASSYRTSGQETQYF.

The chain recombines TRBV18 with TRBJ1-2; 7 positions match TRBD1. Germline assignment: CDR1 KGHSH and CDR2 LQKENI. The CDR3 is 13 residues long. Trimming cost V 6 bases and J 4 bases; bases outside gene matches: 5. The CDR3 DNA reads as TGTGCCAGCTCCGAGGGGGCCGGCTATGGCTACACCTTC. Translated: CASSEGAGYGYTF.

The chain joins TRBV5-1 to TRBJ2-2; 8 bases are shared with TRBD1. This CDR3 has 21 amino acids. Trimming cost V 2 bases and J 2 bases; bases outside gene matches: 20. CDR1 and CDR2 from the germline V gene are SGHRS and YFSETQ. CDR3 coding DNA: TGCGCCAGCAGCTTTGGTGGGGTGCTAAGGACAGGGCCGCTAAACACCGGGGAGCTGTTTTTT. Its protein is CASSFGGVLRTGPLNTGELFF.

The chain combines TRBV4-1 with TRBJ1-4, with 7 bases aligning to TRBD1. CDR3 size: 16 residues. V lost 3 bases and J lost 1; bases outside the gene matches: 5. Germline CDR1 and CDR2: MGHRA and YSYEKL. CDR3 in DNA: TGCGCCAGCAGCCACCTCCGACAGGGAACTAATGAAAAACTGTTTTTT. Its translation: CASSHLRQGTNEKLFF.

V is TRBV19 and J is TRBJ2-3; 10 bases align to TRBD2. This CDR3 comprises 14 residues. Germline CDR1 reads LNHDA; CDR2 reads SQIVND (reference sequence). V was pared by 7 bases and J by 3 bases, with 4 bases of the junction left unmatched. The DNA of the CDR3 is TGTGCCAGTAATCTAGCGGGAGTTACAGATACGCAGTATTTT. This translates into CASNLAGVTDTQYF.

The chain is built from TRBV28 and TRBJ1-3; the match to TRBD1 covers 8 bases. The length of the CDR3 is 17 residues. Per the germline V gene, CDR1 is MDHEN and CDR2 is SYDVKM. V shed 6 bases, J shed 2 bases, and the junction held 12 bases outside the gene matches. DNA of the CDR3: TGTGCCAGCAGCCAAAAGAGAGCAGGGGGCCCTGGAAACACCATATATTTT. Protein: CASSQKRAGGPGNTIYF.

The CDR3 region is CACRRGSPGELFF. CDR3 DNA: TGTGCCTGCCGGCGTGGTTCCCCCGGGGAGCTGTTTTTT. The chain employs TRBV6-5 and TRBJ2-2; no clear D. This CDR3 is 13 amino acids long. Germline V CDR1 and CDR2: MNHEY, SVGAGI. The ends were cut back, 11 bases at V and 6 bases at J, with 16 bases in the middle.

The J gene is TRBJ2-1, the V gene TRBV7-3; D perhaps matches TRBD2 (5 bases). Germline CDR1 and CDR2: SGHTA and FQGTGA. This CDR3 has 13 residues. V was clipped by 0 bases and J by 9 bases, with 9 bases between them. CDR3 nucleotide sequence: TGTGCCAGCAGCTTAACTGTCCGGGGTGAGCAGTTCTTC. As protein: CASSLTVRGEQFF.

The chain recombines TRBV4-1 with TRBJ1-2; D call uncertain. The CDR3 covers 15 residues. Looked up from germline, CDR1 is MGHRA and CDR2 is YSYEKL. The ends were cut back, 0 bases at V and 5 bases at J, with 13 bases in the middle. The CDR3 nucleotides read TGCGCCAGCAGCCAAGAAGCTTCAGAGAGTTATGGCTACACCTTC. This gives the protein CASSQEASESYGYTF.

On this clone itself: This same CDR3 is encoded by further DNA sequences in the sample. This chain joins TRBV5-1 and TRBJ2-7; 8 bases fit TRBD2. The germline V gene has CDR1 SGHRS and CDR2 YFSETQ. After removal of 1 base from V and 3 bases from J, the junction contained 0 bases not matched to a gene. This CDR3 has 13 amino acids. CDR3 nucleotides: TGCGCCAGCAGCTTGACTAGCGGCTACGAGCAGTACTTC. Translated: CASSLTSGYEQYF.

The chain uses TRBV19 and TRBJ1-4; D is ambiguous. The length of the CDR3 is 18 residues. The germline V gene has CDR1 LNHDA and CDR2 SQIVND (reference sequence). Trimming removed 5 bases from V and 0 bases from J, with 19 bases in between. CDR3 protein: CASSPTRMGAATNEKLFF. The CDR3 DNA is TGTGCCAGTAGTCCAACCCGGATGGGCGCCGCAACTAATGAAAAACTGTTTTTT.

This chain joins TRBV2 and TRBJ2-1; D call uncertain. The CDR3 totals 14 residues. Germline assignment: CDR1 SNHLY and CDR2 FYNNEI. Deletions cut 1 base from V and 4 bases from J, with 8 bases between. CDR3 sequence: CASSEGQVYNEQFF. The CDR3 region has the DNA TGTGCCAGCAGTGAAGGCCAGGTTTACAATGAGCAGTTCTTC.

This chain uses TRBV18 with TRBJ2-3; D uncertain. Germline V lookup: CDR1 KGHSH, CDR2 LQKENI. This CDR3 is 14 amino acids long. Trimming stripped 3 bases from V and 1 base from J, with 8 bases between. The CDR3 region is CASSPRIGTDTQYF. The CDR3 DNA sequence: TGTGCCAGCTCACCCCGAATAGGCACAGATACGCAGTATTTT.

V usage is TRBV6-4 and J usage is TRBJ2-1; 8 bases fit TRBD1. The CDR3 is made up of 15 amino acids. CDR1 is MRHNA and CDR2 is SNTAGT in the germline V gene. The V segment lost 1 base and the J segment 8 bases; nucleotides outside the gene matches: 7. DNA for the CDR3: TGTGCCAGCAGTGACTGGGGGCAGGGGGCCGATGAGCAGTTCTTC. It translates to CASSDWGQGADEQFF.

J is TRBJ1-3 and V is TRBV5-4; possibly TRBD1 for D (5 bases). Looked up from germline, CDR1 is SGHNT and CDR2 is YYREEE (reference sequence). There are 15 residues in the CDR3. Trimming shortened V by 1 base and J by 0 bases, and 8 bases separated the two germline ends. Written as DNA, the CDR3 is TGTGCCAGCAGCTTGATGGGGGTCTCTGGAAACACCATATATTTT. Protein sequence: CASSLMGVSGNTIYF.